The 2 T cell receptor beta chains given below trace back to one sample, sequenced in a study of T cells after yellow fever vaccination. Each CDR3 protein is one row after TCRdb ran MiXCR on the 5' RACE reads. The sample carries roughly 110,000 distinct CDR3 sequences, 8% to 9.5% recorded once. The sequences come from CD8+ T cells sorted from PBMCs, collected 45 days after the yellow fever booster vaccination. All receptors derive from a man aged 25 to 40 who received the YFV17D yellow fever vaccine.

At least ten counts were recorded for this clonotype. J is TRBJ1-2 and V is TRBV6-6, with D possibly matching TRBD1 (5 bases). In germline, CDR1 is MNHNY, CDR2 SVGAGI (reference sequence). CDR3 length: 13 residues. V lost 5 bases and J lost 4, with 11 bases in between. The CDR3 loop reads CASSTGVIYGYTF. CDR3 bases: TGTGCCAGCAGTACGGGGGTCATCTATGGCTACACCTTC.

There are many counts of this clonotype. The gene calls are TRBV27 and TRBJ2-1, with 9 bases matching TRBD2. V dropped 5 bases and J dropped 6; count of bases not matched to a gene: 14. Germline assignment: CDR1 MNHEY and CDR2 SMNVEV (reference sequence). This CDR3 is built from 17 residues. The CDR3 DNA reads TGTGCCAGCAGTACTATAGCGGGAGAGGGGATGGTCAATGAGCAGTTCTTC. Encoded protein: CASSTIAGEGMVNEQFF.